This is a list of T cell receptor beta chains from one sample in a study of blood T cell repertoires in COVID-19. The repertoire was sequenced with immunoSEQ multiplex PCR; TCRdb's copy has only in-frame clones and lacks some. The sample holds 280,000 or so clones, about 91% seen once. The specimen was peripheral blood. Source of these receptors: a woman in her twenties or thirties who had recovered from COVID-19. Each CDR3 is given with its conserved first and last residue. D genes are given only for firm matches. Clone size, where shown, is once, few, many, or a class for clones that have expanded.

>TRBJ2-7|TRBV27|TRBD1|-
TGTGCCAGCAGTTTCCAGGGGGCAGGGTACGAGCAGTACTTC
CASSFQGAGYEQYF
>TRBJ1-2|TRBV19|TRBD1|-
TGTGCCAGTAGTAGTACGGGGACAGGGAGAAACTATGGCTACACCTTC
CASSSTGTGRNYGYTF
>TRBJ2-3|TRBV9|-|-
TGTGCCAGCAGCGAGCGCACAGATACGCAGTATTTT
CASSERTDTQYF
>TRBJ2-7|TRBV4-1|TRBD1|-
TGCGCCAGCAGCCAAGAAAGGGCACAGGGGCCCTACGAGCAGTACTTC
CASSQERAQGPYEQYF
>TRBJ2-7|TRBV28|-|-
TGTGCCAGCAGCCCCCCCCGGGCAGGGAAGTACTTC
CASSPPRAGKYF
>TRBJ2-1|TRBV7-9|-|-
TGTGCCAGCAGCTTAGGGTGGGGTGATTATGAGCGGCGTTACAATGAGCAGTTCTTC
CASSLGWGDYERRYNEQFF
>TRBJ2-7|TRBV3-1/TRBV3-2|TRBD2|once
TGTGCCAGCAGACCAGCGGGGGGGTCGTACGAGCAGTACTTC
CASRPAGGSYEQYF
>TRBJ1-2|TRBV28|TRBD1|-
TGTGCCAGCAGTCCGTTTGGTGGGACAGCACAGAACTATGGCTACACCTTC
CASSPFGGTAQNYGYTF
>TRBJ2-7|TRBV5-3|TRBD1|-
TGTGCCAGAAGCACCGGGACAGGGGGGAAGGAGGGCTACGAGCAGTACTTC
CARSTGTGGKEGYEQYF
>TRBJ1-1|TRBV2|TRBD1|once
TGTGCCAGCAGCCCACGGACAGGGTCGAACACTGAAGCTTTCTTT
CASSPRTGSNTEAFF
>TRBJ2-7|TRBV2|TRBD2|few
TGTGCCAGCAGTGACGGACTAGCGGGCGCCTACGAGCAGTACTTC
CASSDGLAGAYEQYF
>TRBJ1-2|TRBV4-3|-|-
TGCGCCAGCAGCCAAGTAACAGGCTTTCCGGGACTGGGGGGCTACACCTTC
CASSQVTGFPGLGGYTF
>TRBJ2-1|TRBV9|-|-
TGTGCCAGCAGCTTTACTCCATGGGAGCAGTTCTTC
CASSFTPWEQFF
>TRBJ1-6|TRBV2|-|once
TGTGCCAGCAGGGGGGGGGCACTTGGGCCACCCCTCCACTTT
CASRGGALGPPLHF
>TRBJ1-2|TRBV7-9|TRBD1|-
TGTGCCAGCTTCGGGGCCGGACAGGGGGCGCGTGGCTACACCTTC
CASFGAGQGARGYTF
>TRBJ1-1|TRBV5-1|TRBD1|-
TGCGCCAGCAGCTCTCACAGGGGGGATATGAACACTGAAGCTTTCTTT
CASSSHRGDMNTEAFF
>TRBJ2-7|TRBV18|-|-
TGTGCCAGCTCACTGCTCCGGGAAGAGCAGTACTTC
CASSLLREEQYF
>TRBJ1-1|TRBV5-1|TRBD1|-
TGCGCCAGCAGCTCACAGGGGGTTAGCACTGAAGCTTTCTTT
CASSSQGVSTEAFF
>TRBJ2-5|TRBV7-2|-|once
TGTGCCAGCAGCTTCTGGGGCCCACAAGAGACCCAGTACTTC
CASSFWGPQETQYF
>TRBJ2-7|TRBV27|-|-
TGTGCCAGCGGAACCCCAGGGGAAGTCTACGAGCAGTACTTC
CASGTPGEVYEQYF
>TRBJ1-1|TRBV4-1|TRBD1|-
TGCGCCAGCAGCCAGGACAGGGGTTACGACACTGAAGCTTTCTTT
CASSQDRGYDTEAFF
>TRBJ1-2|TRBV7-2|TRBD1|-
TGTGCCAGCAGCCCTCAGGTGGACAGGGGTCATGGCTACACCTTC
CASSPQVDRGHGYTF
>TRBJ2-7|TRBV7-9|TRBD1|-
TGTGCCAGCAGCTCCCGGGACAGGGGGGACGAGCAGTACTTC
CASSSRDRGDEQYF
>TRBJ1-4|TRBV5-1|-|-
TGCGCCAGCAGCTCCCAACGACAGAGCCCCGAATTGAGGAATGAAAAACTGTTTTTT
CASSSQRQSPELRNEKLFF
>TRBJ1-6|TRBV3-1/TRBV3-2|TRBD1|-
TGTGCCAGCAGCCATCGGGACAGCTATAATTCACCCCTCCACTTT
CASSHRDSYNSPLHF
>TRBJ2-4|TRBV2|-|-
TGTGCCAGCACTTCGGCCCGGGGTAAAAACATTCAGTACTTC
CASTSARGKNIQYF
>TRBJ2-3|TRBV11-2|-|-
TGTGCCAGCACCCCTTTCCAGGCCCTAAGCACAGATACGCAGTATTTT
CASTPFQALSTDTQYF
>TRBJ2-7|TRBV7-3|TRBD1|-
TGTGCCAGCAGCTTAACGAGCTCAACAGGGGTCGAGCAGTACTTC
CASSLTSSTGVEQYF
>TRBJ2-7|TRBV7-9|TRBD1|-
TGTGCCAGCAGCTGGGGACAGGGGATCTACGAGCAGTACTTC
CASSWGQGIYEQYF
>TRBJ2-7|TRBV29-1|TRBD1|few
TGCAGCGTTGCAGGTCCAGGGGGATCCGAGCAGTACTTC
CSVAGPGGSEQYF
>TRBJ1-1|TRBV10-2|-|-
TGCGCCAGCTGCCTCACAGGGAGTGGTGGTGAAGCTTTCTTT
CASCLTGSGGEAFF
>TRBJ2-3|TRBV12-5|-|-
TGTGCTAGTGGTTTACAGATCACAGATACGCAGTATTTT
CASGLQITDTQYF
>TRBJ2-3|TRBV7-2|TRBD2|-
TGTGCCAGCAGCCCGGGACTAGCGGGGAGGGGTACGCAGTATTTT
CASSPGLAGRGTQYF
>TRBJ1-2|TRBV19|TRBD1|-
TGTGCCAGTATCGCCAGGGGGTTCGGTGGCTACACCTTC
CASIARGFGGYTF
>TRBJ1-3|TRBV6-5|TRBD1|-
TGTGCCAGCAGTCTCGACAGGGCTGGAAACACCATATATTTT
CASSLDRAGNTIYF
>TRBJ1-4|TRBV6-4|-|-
TGTGCCAGCAGTGACAATCCCGGAATGGATCGGGATGAAAAACTGTTTTTT
CASSDNPGMDRDEKLFF
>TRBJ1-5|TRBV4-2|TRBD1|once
TGTGCCAGCAGCCCAGGGGGGGGACAGGGCCAATTAGCCCAGCATTTT
CASSPGGGQGQLAQHF
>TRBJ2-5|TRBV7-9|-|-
TGTGCCAGCAGCTTAGCTTCCGCGACAGAAGAGACCCAGTACTTC
CASSLASATEETQYF
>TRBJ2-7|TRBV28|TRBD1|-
TGTGCCAGCAGTCTTTCATACGACAGGGTAACCTACGAGCAGTACTTC
CASSLSYDRVTYEQYF
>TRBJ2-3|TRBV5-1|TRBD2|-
TGCGCCAGCAGCTTGGGAGGAACGGGGGGTACAGATACGCAGTATTTT
CASSLGGTGGTDTQYF
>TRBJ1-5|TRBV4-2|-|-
TGTGCCAGCAGCCAAGAGGTCTTGAATCGGTATCAGCCCCAGCATTTT
CASSQEVLNRYQPQHF
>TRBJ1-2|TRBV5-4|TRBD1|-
TGTGCCAGCAGCTTGCCGGGACAGGGGTCTCTCTATGGCTACACCTTC
CASSLPGQGSLYGYTF
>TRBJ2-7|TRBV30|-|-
TGTGCCTGGAGTGTGGGCACAACCTACGAGCAGTACTTC
CAWSVGTTYEQYF
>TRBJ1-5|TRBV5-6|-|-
TGTGCCAGCAGCTTGTGGGCAGGGAATCAGCCCCAGCATTTT
CASSLWAGNQPQHF
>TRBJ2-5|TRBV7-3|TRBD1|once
TGTGCCAGCAGCTTAATTCGGGACAGGACTGAGACCCAGTACTTC
CASSLIRDRTETQYF